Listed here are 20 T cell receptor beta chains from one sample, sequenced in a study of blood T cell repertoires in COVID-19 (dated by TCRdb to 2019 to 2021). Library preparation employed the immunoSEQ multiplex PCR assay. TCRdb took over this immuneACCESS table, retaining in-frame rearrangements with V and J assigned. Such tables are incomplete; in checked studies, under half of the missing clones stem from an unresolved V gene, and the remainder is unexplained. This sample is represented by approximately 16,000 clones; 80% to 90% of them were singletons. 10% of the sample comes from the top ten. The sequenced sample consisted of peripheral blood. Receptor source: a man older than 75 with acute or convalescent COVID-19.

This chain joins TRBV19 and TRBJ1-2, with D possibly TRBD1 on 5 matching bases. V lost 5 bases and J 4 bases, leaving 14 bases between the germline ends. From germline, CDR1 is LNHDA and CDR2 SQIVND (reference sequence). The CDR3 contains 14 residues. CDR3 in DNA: TGTGCCAGTAGTTCGGGGGACCGAGGCTATGGCTACACCTTC. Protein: CASSSGDRGYGYTF.

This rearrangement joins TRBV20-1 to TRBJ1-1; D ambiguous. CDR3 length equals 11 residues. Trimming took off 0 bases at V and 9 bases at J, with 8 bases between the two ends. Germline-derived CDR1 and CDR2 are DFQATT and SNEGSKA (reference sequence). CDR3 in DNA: TGCAGTGCTAGAGATCCCGGGAAAGCTTTCTTT. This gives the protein CSARDPGKAFF.

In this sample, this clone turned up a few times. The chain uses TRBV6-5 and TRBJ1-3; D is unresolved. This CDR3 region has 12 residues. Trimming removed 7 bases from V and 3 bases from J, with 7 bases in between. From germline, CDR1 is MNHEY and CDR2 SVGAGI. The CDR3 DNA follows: TGTGCCAGCAAAAACAGTGGAAACACCATATATTTT. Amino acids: CASKNSGNTIYF.

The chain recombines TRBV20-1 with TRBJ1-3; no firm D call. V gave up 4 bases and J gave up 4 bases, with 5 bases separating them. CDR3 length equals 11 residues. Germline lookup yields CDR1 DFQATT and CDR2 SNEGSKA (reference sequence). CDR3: CSATRGNTIYF. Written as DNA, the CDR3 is TGCAGTGCTACGAGAGGAAACACCATATATTTT.

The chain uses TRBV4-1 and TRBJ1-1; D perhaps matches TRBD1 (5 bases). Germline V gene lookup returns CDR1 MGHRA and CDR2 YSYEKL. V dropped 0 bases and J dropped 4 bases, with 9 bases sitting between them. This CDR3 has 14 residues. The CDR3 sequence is CASSQEGPVTEAFF. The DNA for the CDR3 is TGCGCCAGCAGCCAAGAGGGGCCGGTCACTGAAGCTTTCTTT.

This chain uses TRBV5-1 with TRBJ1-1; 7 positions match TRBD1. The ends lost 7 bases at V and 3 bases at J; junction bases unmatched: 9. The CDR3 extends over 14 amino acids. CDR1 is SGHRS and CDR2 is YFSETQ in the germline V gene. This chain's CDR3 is CASGPTGADTEAFF. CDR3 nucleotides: TGCGCCAGCGGTCCTACAGGGGCGGACACTGAAGCTTTCTTT.

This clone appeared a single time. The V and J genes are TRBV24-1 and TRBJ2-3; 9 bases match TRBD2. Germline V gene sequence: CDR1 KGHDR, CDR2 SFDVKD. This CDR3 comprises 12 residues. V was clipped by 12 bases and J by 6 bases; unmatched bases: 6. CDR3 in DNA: TGTGCCGCGGGAGGGTCGACGGATACGCAGTATTTT. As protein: CAAGGSTDTQYF.

The CDR3 DNA is TGCAGCGTTCAGGGACTAGCGGGAGGCGCAGATACGCAGTATTTT. Its protein product is CSVQGLAGGADTQYF. The chain joins TRBV29-1 to TRBJ2-3; 15 bases align to TRBD2. This CDR3 region has 15 residues. Trimming at V came to 5 bases and at J to 4 bases, leaving 4 bases not matched to a gene. CDR1 is SQVTM, CDR2 ANQGSEA, per germline.

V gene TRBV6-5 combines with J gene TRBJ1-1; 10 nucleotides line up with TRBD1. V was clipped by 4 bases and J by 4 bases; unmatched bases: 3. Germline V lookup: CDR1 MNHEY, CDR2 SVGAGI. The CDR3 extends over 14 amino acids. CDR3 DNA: TGTGCCAGCAGTTTCGGACAGGGGGTCACTGAAGCTTTCTTT. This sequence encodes CASSFGQGVTEAFF.

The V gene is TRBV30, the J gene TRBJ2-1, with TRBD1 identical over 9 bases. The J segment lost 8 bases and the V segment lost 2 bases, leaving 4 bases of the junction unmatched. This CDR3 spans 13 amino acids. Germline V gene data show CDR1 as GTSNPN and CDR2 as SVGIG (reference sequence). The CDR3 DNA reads TGTGCCTGGAGTCTACAGGGGGCGGATGAGCAGTTCTTC. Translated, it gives CAWSLQGADEQFF.

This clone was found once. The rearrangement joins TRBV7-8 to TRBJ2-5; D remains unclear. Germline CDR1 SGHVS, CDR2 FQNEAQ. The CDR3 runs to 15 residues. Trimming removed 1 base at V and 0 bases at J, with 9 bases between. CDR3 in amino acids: CASSLGHPYQETQYF. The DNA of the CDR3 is TGTGCCAGCAGCTTAGGACATCCGTACCAAGAGACCCAGTACTTC.

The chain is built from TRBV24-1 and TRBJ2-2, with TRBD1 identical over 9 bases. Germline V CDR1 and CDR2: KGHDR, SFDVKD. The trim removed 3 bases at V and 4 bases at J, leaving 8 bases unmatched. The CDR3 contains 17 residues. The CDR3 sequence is CATSDTEQGAVTGELFF. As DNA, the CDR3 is TGTGCCACCAGTGATACCGAACAGGGGGCTGTCACCGGGGAGCTGTTTTTT.

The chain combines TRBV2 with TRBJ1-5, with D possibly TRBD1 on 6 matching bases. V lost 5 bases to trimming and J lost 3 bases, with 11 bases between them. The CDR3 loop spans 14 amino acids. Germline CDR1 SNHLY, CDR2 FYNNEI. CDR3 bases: TGTGCCAGCAGTAGTGACAGGTTCAATCAGCCCCAGCATTTT. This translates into CASSSDRFNQPQHF.

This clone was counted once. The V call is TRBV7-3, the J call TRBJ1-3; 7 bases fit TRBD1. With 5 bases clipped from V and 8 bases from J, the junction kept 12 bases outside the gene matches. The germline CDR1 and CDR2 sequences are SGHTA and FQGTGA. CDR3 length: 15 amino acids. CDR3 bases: TGTGCCAGCAGCCGACAGGGTCAAACCGGAGACACCATATATTTT. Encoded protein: CASSRQGQTGDTIYF. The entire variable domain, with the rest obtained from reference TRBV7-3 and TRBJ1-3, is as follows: GAGVSQTPSNKVTEKGKYVELRCDPISGHTALYWYRQSLGQGPEFLIYFQGTGAADDSGLPNDRFFAVRPEGSVSTLKIQRTERGDSAVYLCASSRQGQTGDTIYFGEGSWLTVV.

DNA of the CDR3: TGTGCCAGCTCATCCCCCCGGGGGGGCTACGAGCAGTACTTC. As protein: CASSSPRGGYEQYF. This sequence joins TRBV18 and TRBJ2-7; 8 bases map to TRBD2. Germline loops: CDR1 KGHSH, CDR2 LQKENI. V lost 5 bases and J lost 3; bases outside the gene matches: 6. This CDR3 has 14 amino acids. Full variable domain (remainder filled in from reference TRBV18 and TRBJ2-7): NAGVMQNPRHLVRRRGQEARLRCSPMKGHSHVYWYRQLPEEGLKFMVYLQKENIIDESGMPKERFSAEFPKEGPSILRIQQVVRGDSAAYFCASSSPRGGYEQYFGPGTRLTVT.

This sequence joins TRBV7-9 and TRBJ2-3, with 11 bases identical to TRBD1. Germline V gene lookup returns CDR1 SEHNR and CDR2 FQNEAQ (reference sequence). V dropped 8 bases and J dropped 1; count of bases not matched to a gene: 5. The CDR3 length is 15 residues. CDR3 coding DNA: TGTGCCAGCGGCGGACAGGGGGCAGGCACAGATACGCAGTATTTT. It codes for CASGGQGAGTDTQYF.

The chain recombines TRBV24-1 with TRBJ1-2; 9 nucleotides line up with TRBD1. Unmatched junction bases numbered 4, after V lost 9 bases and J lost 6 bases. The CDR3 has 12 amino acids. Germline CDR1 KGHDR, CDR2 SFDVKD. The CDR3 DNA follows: TGTGCCACCGCAGGGACAGGGAATGGCTACACCTTC. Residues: CATAGTGNGYTF.

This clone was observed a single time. The CDR3 DNA reads as TGTGCCAGCACCCTTCGGGGTAGCGGGGGGACCCAGTACTTC. It yields the protein CASTLRGSGGTQYF. The chain recombines TRBV6-5 with TRBJ2-5; TRBD2 matches 9 bases. The CDR3 has 14 residues. Germline V gene data show CDR1 as MNHEY and CDR2 as SVGAGI. V shed 7 bases and J 7 bases; nucleotides not matched to a gene: 10.

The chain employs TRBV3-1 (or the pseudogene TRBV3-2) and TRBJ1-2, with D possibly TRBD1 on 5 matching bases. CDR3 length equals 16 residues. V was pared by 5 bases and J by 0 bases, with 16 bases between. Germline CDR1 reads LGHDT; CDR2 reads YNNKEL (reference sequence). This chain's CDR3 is CASSGHISITNYGYTF. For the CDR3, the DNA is TGTGCCAGCAGCGGACATATCTCAATAACTAACTATGGCTACACCTTC.

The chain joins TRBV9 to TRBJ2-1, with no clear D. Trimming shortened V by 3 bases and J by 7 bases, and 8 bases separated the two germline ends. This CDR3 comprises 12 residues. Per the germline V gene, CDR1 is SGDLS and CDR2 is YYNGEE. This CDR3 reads CASSGSPNEQFF. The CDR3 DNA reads TGTGCCAGCAGCGGGAGTCCAAATGAGCAGTTCTTC. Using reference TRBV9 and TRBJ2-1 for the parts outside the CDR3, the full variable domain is DSGVTQTPKHLITATGQRVTLRCSPRSGDLSVYWYQQSLDQGLQFLIQYYNGEERAKGNILERFSAQQFPDLHSELNLSSLELGDSALYFCASSGSPNEQFFGPGTRLTVL.